The rows below give T cell receptor beta chains drawn from one sample of a study of vaccination and CD4 T cells after COVID-19. TCRdb re-called the PCR reads through MiXCR, storing one row per CDR3 protein. The sample has 3,200 or so distinct CDR3 sequences, approximately 76% seen once. Which antigens these TCRs recognize remains unknown. Sequenced input: CD4+ T cells from blood, cultured in vitro. The source of these receptors is a human donor who had recovered from COVID-19. CDR3s include the opening cysteine and the closing phenylalanine or tryptophan. The D gene is left open where the match is weak. Not every row has a clone size; where given, it reads once, few, many or a size class.

j_call: TRBJ1-1
cdr3_length: 16
v_call: TRBV18
clone_size: few
d_call: .
cdr3_aa: CASSPGSGRLNTEAFF
cdr3_nt: TGTGCCAGCTCACCGGGGTCGGGCAGGTTGAACACTGAAGCTTTCTTT

j_call: TRBJ1-3
cdr3_length: 14
v_call: TRBV6-1
clone_size: .
d_call: TRBD1
cdr3_aa: CASSDRGRGNTIYF
cdr3_nt: TGTGCCAGCAGTGACAGGGGGAGGGGAAACACCATATATTTT

j_call: TRBJ1-5
cdr3_length: 13
v_call: TRBV19
clone_size: .
d_call: .
cdr3_aa: CASSWMSNQPQHF
cdr3_nt: TGTGCCAGTAGTTGGATGAGCAATCAGCCCCAGCATTTT

j_call: TRBJ1-2
cdr3_length: 13
v_call: TRBV6-2/TRBV6-3
clone_size: .
d_call: TRBD1
cdr3_aa: CASIPGQGSGYTF
cdr3_nt: TGTGCCAGCATCCCGGGACAGGGGTCTGGCTACACCTTC

j_call: TRBJ2-7
cdr3_length: 12
v_call: TRBV10-3
clone_size: .
d_call: .
cdr3_aa: CAISESTYEQYF
cdr3_nt: TGTGCCATCAGTGAGTCGACGTACGAGCAGTACTTC

j_call: TRBJ1-2
cdr3_length: 13
v_call: TRBV6-1
clone_size: few
d_call: .
cdr3_aa: CASSEAGNYGYTF
cdr3_nt: TGTGCCAGCAGTGAAGCGGGAAACTATGGCTACACCTTC

j_call: TRBJ2-1
cdr3_length: 15
v_call: TRBV7-2
clone_size: .
d_call: TRBD2
cdr3_aa: CASSLVAGGRSEQFF
cdr3_nt: TGTGCCAGCAGCTTAGTAGCGGGGGGGCGGAGTGAGCAGTTCTTC

j_call: TRBJ1-6
cdr3_length: 15
v_call: TRBV19
clone_size: .
d_call: .
cdr3_aa: CASTLAAGMVSPLHF
cdr3_nt: TGTGCCAGTACCCTGGCGGCAGGAATGGTCTCACCCCTCCACTTT

j_call: TRBJ1-1
cdr3_length: 13
v_call: TRBV6-2/TRBV6-3
clone_size: few
d_call: .
cdr3_aa: CASSYRRSTEAFF
cdr3_nt: TGTGCCAGCAGTTACCGGCGGTCCACTGAAGCTTTCTTT

j_call: TRBJ1-1
cdr3_length: 13
v_call: TRBV10-3
clone_size: few
d_call: .
cdr3_aa: CAASTAFHTEAFF
cdr3_nt: TGTGCCGCCTCTACAGCATTTCACACTGAAGCTTTCTTT

j_call: TRBJ2-6
cdr3_length: 18
v_call: TRBV10-3
clone_size: .
d_call: TRBD1
cdr3_aa: CASSHFRDRAYGANVLTF
cdr3_nt: TGTGCCAGCAGTCACTTCCGGGACAGGGCGTATGGGGCCAACGTCCTGACTTTC

j_call: TRBJ1-2
cdr3_length: 15
v_call: TRBV11-1
clone_size: .
d_call: TRBD1
cdr3_aa: CASSLRQGALYGYTF
cdr3_nt: TGTGCCAGCAGCTTGAGACAGGGTGCATTATATGGCTACACCTTC

j_call: TRBJ2-1
cdr3_length: 15
v_call: TRBV20-1
clone_size: .
d_call: TRBD2
cdr3_aa: CSANLAGGSYNEQFF
cdr3_nt: TGCAGTGCTAATTTAGCGGGGGGGTCCTACAATGAGCAGTTCTTC

j_call: TRBJ1-1
cdr3_length: 14
v_call: TRBV7-2
clone_size: .
d_call: TRBD1
cdr3_aa: CASSDTGDMRKAFF
cdr3_nt: TGTGCCAGCAGCGATACAGGGGATATGAGGAAAGCTTTCTTT

j_call: TRBJ1-3
cdr3_length: 14
v_call: TRBV15
clone_size: .
d_call: .
cdr3_aa: CATSRRGTVNTIYF
cdr3_nt: TGTGCCACCAGCAGGCGAGGGACGGTCAACACCATATATTTT

j_call: TRBJ1-2
cdr3_length: 13
v_call: TRBV24-1
clone_size: few
d_call: TRBD1
cdr3_aa: CATSPTGNYGYTF
cdr3_nt: TGTGCCACCAGTCCGACAGGGAATTATGGCTACACCTTC

j_call: TRBJ1-2
cdr3_length: 10
v_call: TRBV7-7
clone_size: .
d_call: TRBD1
cdr3_aa: CASSLGGGCF
cdr3_nt: TGTGCCAGCAGCTTGGGAGGGGGCTGCTTC

j_call: TRBJ1-5
cdr3_length: 14
v_call: TRBV20-1
clone_size: few
d_call: .
cdr3_aa: CSARGDTRTQPQHF
cdr3_nt: TGCAGTGCTAGAGGGGACACCCGGACCCAGCCCCAGCATTTT

j_call: TRBJ1-5
cdr3_length: 15
v_call: TRBV19
clone_size: .
d_call: .
cdr3_aa: CASSTPGARYQPQHF
cdr3_nt: TGTGCCAGTAGTACTCCCGGGGCCCGCTATCAGCCCCAGCATTTT

j_call: TRBJ1-1
cdr3_length: 13
v_call: TRBV4-1
clone_size: .
d_call: TRBD1
cdr3_aa: CASLGQLNTEAFF
cdr3_nt: TGCGCCAGCCTGGGACAGCTGAACACTGAAGCTTTCTTT

j_call: TRBJ1-2
cdr3_length: 15
v_call: TRBV4-2
clone_size: once
d_call: .
cdr3_aa: CASSQEAGEYYGYTF
cdr3_nt: TGTGCCAGCAGCCAAGAGGCAGGGGAATACTATGGCTACACCTTC

j_call: TRBJ1-5
cdr3_length: 14
v_call: TRBV5-6
clone_size: .
d_call: .
cdr3_aa: CASSDGSGDQPQHF
cdr3_nt: TGTGCCAGCAGCGACGGTTCGGGGGATCAGCCCCAGCATTTT

j_call: TRBJ1-2
cdr3_length: 12
v_call: TRBV7-9
clone_size: .
d_call: .
cdr3_aa: CASSLISSGYTF
cdr3_nt: TGTGCCAGCAGCTTGATCTCCAGCGGCTACACCTTC

j_call: TRBJ1-5
cdr3_length: 16
v_call: TRBV4-1
clone_size: .
d_call: TRBD1
cdr3_aa: CASSPGNRGPNQPQHF
cdr3_nt: TGCGCCAGCAGCCCGGGCAACAGGGGGCCCAATCAGCCCCAGCATTTT

j_call: TRBJ2-2
cdr3_length: 15
v_call: TRBV10-3
clone_size: .
d_call: .
cdr3_aa: CAITSGSTNTGELFF
cdr3_nt: TGTGCCATCACTTCGGGGTCAACGAACACCGGGGAGCTGTTTTTT

j_call: TRBJ2-2
cdr3_length: 12
v_call: TRBV20-1
clone_size: medium-sized
d_call: TRBD1
cdr3_aa: CSAEQGAGELFF
cdr3_nt: TGCAGTGCTGAACAGGGGGCCGGGGAGCTGTTTTTT

j_call: TRBJ2-3
cdr3_length: 13
v_call: TRBV7-7
clone_size: large
d_call: .
cdr3_aa: CASSPRQFGTQYF
cdr3_nt: TGTGCCAGCAGCCCCCGACAGTTTGGTACGCAGTATTTT

j_call: TRBJ1-1
cdr3_length: 14
v_call: TRBV6-1
clone_size: .
d_call: TRBD1
cdr3_aa: CASSGTGRQFEAFF
cdr3_nt: TGTGCCAGCAGTGGGACAGGGCGACAGTTTGAAGCTTTCTTT

j_call: TRBJ1-2
cdr3_length: 14
v_call: TRBV6-5
clone_size: few
d_call: TRBD1
cdr3_aa: CASSYSGTGNGYTF
cdr3_nt: TGTGCCAGCAGTTACTCCGGGACAGGGAACGGCTACACCTTC

j_call: TRBJ1-2
cdr3_length: 15
v_call: TRBV6-2/TRBV6-3
clone_size: .
d_call: .
cdr3_aa: CASSYHSRENYGYTF
cdr3_nt: TGTGCCAGCAGTTACCACAGCCGAGAAAACTATGGCTACACCTTC

j_call: TRBJ1-1
cdr3_length: 13
v_call: TRBV7-9
clone_size: .
d_call: .
cdr3_aa: CASSPLLDTEAFF
cdr3_nt: TGTGCCAGCAGCCCCTTGCTGGACACTGAAGCTTTCTTT

j_call: TRBJ1-6
cdr3_length: 14
v_call: TRBV19
clone_size: .
d_call: .
cdr3_aa: CASSIEGGSSPLHF
cdr3_nt: TGTGCCAGTAGTATCGAGGGGGGAAGTTCACCCCTCCACTTT

j_call: TRBJ2-7
cdr3_length: 15
v_call: TRBV7-6
clone_size: once
d_call: TRBD1
cdr3_aa: CASSYGQGLTYEQYF
cdr3_nt: TGTGCCAGCAGCTACGGACAGGGCCTTACCTACGAGCAGTACTTC

j_call: TRBJ1-5
cdr3_length: 17
v_call: TRBV4-1
clone_size: .
d_call: TRBD1
cdr3_aa: CASSQARQGSANQPQHF
cdr3_nt: TGCGCCAGCAGCCAAGCCCGACAGGGGAGCGCCAATCAGCCCCAGCATTTT

j_call: TRBJ1-2
cdr3_length: 15
v_call: TRBV28
clone_size: .
d_call: TRBD1
cdr3_aa: CASSIRQGFNYGYTF
cdr3_nt: TGTGCCAGCAGTATCAGACAGGGCTTTAACTATGGCTACACCTTC

j_call: TRBJ1-2
cdr3_length: 16
v_call: TRBV4-3
clone_size: once
d_call: .
cdr3_aa: CASSQDPQVPNYGYTF
cdr3_nt: TGCGCCAGCAGCCAAGACCCCCAGGTCCCTAACTATGGCTACACCTTC

j_call: TRBJ1-1
cdr3_length: 12
v_call: TRBV2
clone_size: .
d_call: .
cdr3_aa: CASVWFNEEAFF
cdr3_nt: TGTGCCAGCGTCTGGTTTAACGAGGAAGCTTTCTTT

j_call: TRBJ1-2
cdr3_length: 14
v_call: TRBV7-8
clone_size: .
d_call: .
cdr3_aa: CASSSTAQNYGYTF
cdr3_nt: TGTGCCAGCAGCTCCACCGCCCAGAACTATGGCTACACCTTC

j_call: TRBJ2-6
cdr3_length: 15
v_call: TRBV7-3
clone_size: once
d_call: .
cdr3_aa: CASSSVASGANVLTF
cdr3_nt: TGTGCCAGCAGCTCCGTAGCGTCTGGGGCCAACGTCCTGACTTTC

j_call: TRBJ2-1
cdr3_length: 16
v_call: TRBV4-2
clone_size: .
d_call: TRBD2
cdr3_aa: CASSQESLTSGIEQFF
cdr3_nt: TGTGCCAGCAGCCAAGAATCCCTGACTAGCGGCATTGAGCAGTTCTTC

j_call: TRBJ2-7
cdr3_length: 13
v_call: TRBV5-1
clone_size: once
d_call: .
cdr3_aa: CASRGGRSYEQYF
cdr3_nt: TGCGCCAGCAGGGGGGGGCGATCCTACGAGCAGTACTTC